The entry below gives a single T cell receptor beta chain sequence along with its context. The CDR3 is 12 amino acids. In germline, CDR1 is GTSNPN, CDR2 SVGIG (reference sequence). At the survey level, the v3.0 immunoSEQ assay was run. Produced via immunoSEQ multiplex PCR; TCRdb's table is partial and in-frame only. The profile covers 20,000 or so clones, with less than 90% appearing a single time and about 3.4% taken by the ten largest. This specimen comes from a study of long-term antiretroviral therapy in people with HIV. The sequence came from a woman in her fifties or sixties with HIV. The chain links TRBV30 to TRBJ1-2; a weak D match, TRBD1 (5 bases). The sequencing here drew on unsorted PBMCs, taken 1.9 years after starting antiretroviral therapy. The CDR3 nucleotides read TGTGCTTTCACCGGGGGTAGCTATGGCTACACCTTC. Protein product: CAFTGGSYGYTF.